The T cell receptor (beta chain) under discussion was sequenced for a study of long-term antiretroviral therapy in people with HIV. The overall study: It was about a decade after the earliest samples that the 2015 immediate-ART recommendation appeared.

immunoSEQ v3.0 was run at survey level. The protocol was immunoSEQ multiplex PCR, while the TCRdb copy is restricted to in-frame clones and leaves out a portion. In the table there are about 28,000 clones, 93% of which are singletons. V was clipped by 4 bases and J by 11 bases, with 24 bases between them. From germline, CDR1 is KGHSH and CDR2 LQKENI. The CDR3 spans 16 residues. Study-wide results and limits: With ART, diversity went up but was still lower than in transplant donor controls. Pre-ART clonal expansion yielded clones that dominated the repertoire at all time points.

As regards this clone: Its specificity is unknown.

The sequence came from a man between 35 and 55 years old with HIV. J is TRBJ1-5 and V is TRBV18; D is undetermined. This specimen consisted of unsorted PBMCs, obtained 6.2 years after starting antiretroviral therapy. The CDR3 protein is CASSRALSGSQGAQHF. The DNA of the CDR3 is TGTGCCAGCTCACGAGCGCTATCAGGTTCCCAAGGTGCCCAGCATTTT.